This is a list of T cell receptor beta chains from one sample in a study of patients and donors after allogeneic stem cell transplantation. MiXCR, applied by TCRdb to the RT-PCR reads, yields one record per CDR3 protein. The table has approximately 200,000 distinct CDR3 sequences, roughly 13% seen once. The source material was blood, either unsorted or a sorted T cell fraction (not recorded which). Receptors originate from a human donor who was either an allogeneic HSCT recipient or a stem cell or donor lymphocyte infusion donor (not recorded which). It is not recorded whose cells these are; they may come from a transplant donor. Both conserved end residues are part of each CDR3. The D gene is left open where the match is weak. The size of a clone is reported for some rows only, either as once, few or many, or as a class for expanded clones.

size,J,D,V,DNA,CDR3
few,TRBJ1-2,TRBD1,TRBV9,TGTGCCAGCAGCGTAGTCCCGGGACAGAACTATGGCTACACCTTC,CASSVVPGQNYGYTF
few,TRBJ1-5,-,TRBV20-1,TGCAGTGCTAGGGGAACCCGGGACGGAGAGCCTTATAGCAATCAGCCCCAGCATTTT,CSARGTRDGEPYSNQPQHF
-,TRBJ1-4,-,TRBV4-2,TGTGCCAGCAGCCAGGAAAGGGTCCGAGAGAATGGAAAACTGTTTTTT,CASSQERVRENGKLFF
few,TRBJ2-5,-,TRBV5-1,TGCGCCAGCAGCTTGAGTTTCTCTTCTAAAGGAGAGACCCAGTACTTC,CASSLSFSSKGETQYF
-,TRBJ2-5,TRBD1,TRBV20-1,TGCAGTGCTATCGACAGGGGTGAGCGGGAGACCCAGTACTTC,CSAIDRGERETQYF
-,TRBJ2-4,TRBD1,TRBV6-2/TRBV6-3,TGTGCCAGCAGCCCTCGGGACAGGGGAAGACTAGCCAAAAACATTCAGTACTTC,CASSPRDRGRLAKNIQYF
-,TRBJ2-3,-,TRBV29-1,TGCAGCGTTGGGGGGGGGCGAGGCACAGATACGCAGTATTTT,CSVGGGRGTDTQYF
many,TRBJ1-4,TRBD1,TRBV6-5,TGTGCCAGCAGTTCGGACAGGATAGCAACTAATGAAAAACTGTTTTTT,CASSSDRIATNEKLFF
few,TRBJ1-6,-,TRBV4-2,TGTGCCAGCAGCCAAGGGCACGATTCACCCCTCCACTTT,CASSQGHDSPLHF
many,TRBJ2-1,TRBD2,TRBV29-1,TGCAGCGTTGACCTAGCGGGAGGGTATGAGCAGTTCTTC,CSVDLAGGYEQFF
-,TRBJ2-3,TRBD2,TRBV5-1,TGCGCCAGCAGCTTGGCCGGGACTAGCAAACGGTATTTT,CASSLAGTSKRYF
few,TRBJ1-2,-,TRBV25-1,TGTGCCAGCAGTGCCCGCGGGGGGCGGGGAGGCTATGGCTACACCTTC,CASSARGGRGGYGYTF
few,TRBJ1-2,TRBD1,TRBV12-5,TGTGCTAGTGGTTCACGGACAGGGCCTAACTATGGCTACACCTTC,CASGSRTGPNYGYTF
-,TRBJ2-7,TRBD2,TRBV20-1,TGCAGTGCCGAATCTCTAGCGGGAGGGCCCGGCGAGCAGTACTTC,CSAESLAGGPGEQYF
-,TRBJ2-7,-,TRBV4-1,TGCGCCAGCAGCCAAGATTTGGGGGTATTGCGCGAGCAGTACTTC,CASSQDLGVLREQYF
few,TRBJ2-6,TRBD1,TRBV5-1,TGCGCCAGCAGCCGCTCCGGGACAGCAGGCTCTGGGGCCAACGTCCTGACTTTC,CASSRSGTAGSGANVLTF
-,TRBJ1-3,-,TRBV6-1,TGTGCCAGCAGTGACCGCCGGACAGTCGACACCATATATTTT,CASSDRRTVDTIYF
-,TRBJ2-5,-,TRBV15,TGTGCCACCAGCAGAGATGCGGGGCTACCCCCAGAGACCCAGTACTTC,CATSRDAGLPPETQYF
-,TRBJ1-2,-,TRBV6-2/TRBV6-3,TGTGCCAGCAGTCCCGGGGACCTGGGAATTGATGGCAGAGGGAACTATGGCTACACCTTC,CASSPGDLGIDGRGNYGYTF
-,TRBJ2-7,-,TRBV6-1,TGTGCCAGCAGAGCTACTAGCAGGTCCTACGAGCAGTACTTC,CASRATSRSYEQYF
few,TRBJ2-3,TRBD2,TRBV30,TGTGCCTGGAGTTCACCCAGAGAGCGGGGGGGCCGAGTTGGAGATACGCAGTATTTT,CAWSSPRERGGRVGDTQYF
few,TRBJ1-1,-,TRBV6-1,TGTGCCAGTTTAATGGGGAGGGTCCAAGCTTTCTTT,CASLMGRVQAFF
many,TRBJ2-1,TRBD1,TRBV12-3/TRBV12-4,TGTGCCAGCAGCCGACAGGGATCCTACAATGAGCAGTTCTTC,CASSRQGSYNEQFF
few,TRBJ1-1,-,TRBV20-1,TGCAGTGTGAGGGAAGCTTTCTTT,CSVREAFF
-,TRBJ1-3,TRBD1,TRBV7-9,TGTGCCAGCAGCCGGGACAGGGGAGGTCACACCATATATTTT,CASSRDRGGHTIYF
-,TRBJ1-2,-,TRBV7-2,TGTGCCAGCAGCTTAGCCGATAAGAACTATGGCTACACCTTC,CASSLADKNYGYTF
-,TRBJ1-1,TRBD1,TRBV7-3,TGTGCCAGCAGCCGGGACAGGGGAAGTGCTGAAGCTTTCTTT,CASSRDRGSAEAFF
many,TRBJ2-3,-,TRBV7-8,TGTGCCAGCAGCTTTCCGGGCGGGACCGGAGATACGCAGTATTTT,CASSFPGGTGDTQYF
-,TRBJ2-1,TRBD2,TRBV10-2,TGCGCCAGCAGTGAACAGGGACTAGCGGGAGGACGGGAGCAGTTCTTC,CASSEQGLAGGREQFF
-,TRBJ1-1,-,TRBV27,TGTGCCAGCAGTCCTGGGCCTATGGACACTGAAGCTTTCTTT,CASSPGPMDTEAFF
many,TRBJ2-7,TRBD2,TRBV10-2,TGCGCCAGCAGTGACCCGGGACTAGCGGGCTCCTACGAGCAGTACTTC,CASSDPGLAGSYEQYF
-,TRBJ2-5,-,TRBV6-2/TRBV6-3,TGTGCCAGCAGTTACTCGAACCGGGGGCCTGAGACCCAGTACTTC,CASSYSNRGPETQYF
few,TRBJ2-2,-,TRBV7-2,TGTGCCAGCAGCACACACAGGGCCGGGGAGCTGTTTTTT,CASSTHRAGELFF
few,TRBJ2-1,TRBD2,TRBV27,TGTGCCAGCAGTAATAGCGGGCAGAGCTCCAATGAGCAGTTCTTC,CASSNSGQSSNEQFF
-,TRBJ2-7,-,TRBV12-3/TRBV12-4,TGTGCCAGCAGTTTTGGGGGCGCGTTATACGAGCAGTACTTC,CASSFGGALYEQYF
many,TRBJ2-3,-,TRBV6-1,TGTGCCAGCAATCCCGGGACACTGACCTATACGCAGTATTTT,CASNPGTLTYTQYF
-,TRBJ2-3,TRBD1,TRBV7-3,TGTGCCAGCAGCCCGGGACAGGGGGCCACAGATACGCAGTATTTT,CASSPGQGATDTQYF
few,TRBJ1-5,-,TRBV7-2,TGTGCCAGCAGCTCCGGGACGGGAAGGGAGCCCCAGCATTTT,CASSSGTGREPQHF
few,TRBJ2-2,TRBD2,TRBV5-1,TGCGCCAGCAGCTCCGGGGGGGGGAACACCGGGGAGCTGTTTTTT,CASSSGGGNTGELFF
-,TRBJ1-1,-,TRBV19,TGTGCCAGTAGTCGTATGAACACTGAAGCTTTCTTT,CASSRMNTEAFF
few,TRBJ2-3,TRBD2,TRBV20-1,TGCAGTGCCGCCATAGCGGGGGCTACAGATACGCAGTATTTT,CSAAIAGATDTQYF
-,TRBJ2-2,TRBD1,TRBV11-2,TGTGCCAGCAGCTTAGGGGACAGGCTTCGAATGGGCACCGGGGAGCTGTTTTTT,CASSLGDRLRMGTGELFF
-,TRBJ2-7,-,TRBV13,TGTGCCAGCAGAGCCACAGGGGAGCAGTACTTC,CASRATGEQYF
-,TRBJ2-3,TRBD2,TRBV2,TGTGCCAGCAGTGACGGCGGGGGGGAAACAGATACGCAGTATTTT,CASSDGGGETDTQYF
few,TRBJ2-3,TRBD1,TRBV5-4,TGTGCCAGCAGTCACAACAGGGGTAGCACAGATACGCAGTATTTT,CASSHNRGSTDTQYF
many,TRBJ2-3,TRBD2,TRBV15,TGTGCCACCAGCTTCGGACTAGCGGGAGCGGGAGATACGCAGTATTTT,CATSFGLAGAGDTQYF